This T cell receptor (beta chain) is drawn from a study of blood T cell repertoires in COVID-19. Study information: Material from acute and convalescent COVID-19 was sourced from the United States, Italy and Spain. PBMCs, B-cell-depleted T cells, or T cells were the source of the cDNA or gDNA that made up the material.

Enrolment of Seattle patients took place during active infection, and they were followed longitudinally. In the original analysis: Reference gene primer amplification yielded estimated nucleated cell counts. TCRdb's table, derived via immunoSEQ multiplex PCR, lists solely in-frame clones and lacks some. V, J and clone size are those of that table, while D and trimming were read from the DNA. This sample carries some 300,000 clones, 75% to 90% of them seen once, and the ten largest clones take under 15%. V dropped 5 bases and J dropped 7 bases, with 14 bases sitting between them. The CDR3 loop spans 13 amino acids.

The sequenced sample consisted of peripheral blood. This chain links TRBV12-3 or TRBV12-4 with TRBJ1-2; the D gene is possibly TRBD1 (5 bases). The sequence derives from a woman in her 70s with COVID-19, enrolled during active disease. CDR3 DNA: TGTGCCAGCAGTCCCGGGGGTAGGGGTGGCTACACCTTC. Amino acids: CASSPGGRGGYTF.